Presented here are 10 T cell receptor beta chains from one specimen sequenced in a study of shared T cell receptors in the human thymus. Assay: immunoSEQ multiplex PCR; the TCRdb copy retains only in-frame clones and omits some. The sample includes approximately 490,000 clones, approximately 80% seen only once; the top ten take roughly 0.013%. The same data also went into a second study, on human thymus T cells.

The sample taken for sequencing was thymocytes. The origin of the receptors is a boy younger than two with a congenital heart defect.

This rearrangement joins TRBV10-3 to TRBJ2-5; 7 positions match TRBD1. Germline V gene data show CDR1 as ENHRY and CDR2 as SYGVKD. The CDR3 extends over 14 amino acids. V gave up 6 bases and J gave up 2 bases; unmatched junction bases: 6. The CDR3 coding sequence is TGTGCCATCAGGAGGGGACAGTATCAAGAGACCCAGTACTTC. This codes for CAIRRGQYQETQYF.

The chain couples TRBV30 to TRBJ2-7, with 7 bases lining up with TRBD1. The CDR3 contains 14 residues. Trimming cost V 5 bases and J 2 bases; bases outside gene matches: 9. CDR1 and CDR2 from the germline V gene are GTSNPN and SVGIG (reference sequence). Here the CDR3 DNA reads TGTGCCTGGGCCCTCCGGGACAGAGCCTACGAGCAGTACTTC. Residues: CAWALRDRAYEQYF.

The V call is TRBV5-8, the J call TRBJ2-3, with D possibly matching TRBD1 (5 bases). Trimming shortened V by 4 bases and J by 6 bases, and 15 bases separated the two germline ends. From germline, CDR1 is SGHTS and CDR2 YDEGEE. This CDR3 is 14 amino acids long. The CDR3 nucleotides are TGTGCCAGCAGCGTAAGGGGCGGCCCGGATACGCAGTATTTT. Its protein product is CASSVRGGPDTQYF.

In its sample, this clone was seen once. The chain links TRBV4-1 to TRBJ2-7; D is unresolved. This CDR3 is 15 amino acids long. The V end lost 0 bases, the J end lost 6 bases, and 15 bases lay between the germline ends. Germline CDR1 and CDR2: MGHRA and YSYEKL. The CDR3 protein is CASSQDPSLTGEQYF. In nucleotides, the CDR3 is TGCGCCAGCAGCCAAGATCCGTCGCTCACTGGCGAGCAGTACTTC.

The chain joins TRBV21-1 to TRBJ2-5; the tabulated D call, TRBD1, remains unverified against the DNA. TRBV21-1 constitutes a pseudogene. This CDR3 comprises 15 residues. The CDR3 nucleotides are TGTGCCAGCAGCGCCCGGACAGGGGTGACTGGGGCCGTTTACTTC. This gives the protein CASSARTGVTGAVYF.

This clone came up a few times. This chain connects TRBV6-5 to TRBJ1-4; 7 nucleotides match TRBD1. The CDR3 is 13 residues long. Trimming took 8 bases from V and 6 from J; bases not matched to a gene: 6. Germline CDR1 is MNHEY and CDR2 is SVGAGI. The CDR3 DNA reads as TGTGCCAGCTCGACAGGGCGGTATGAAAAACTGTTTTTT. Translating gives CASSTGRYEKLFF.

The genes are TRBV28 and TRBJ1-2; 11 positions agree with TRBD1. The CDR3 has 15 residues. Germline V gene sequence: CDR1 MDHEN, CDR2 SYDVKM. J was trimmed by 4 bases and V by 5 bases; bases with no gene match: 6. As DNA, the CDR3 is TGTGCCAGCAGTCGGACAGGGGGCTCGGGCTATGGCTACACCTTC. Translation: CASSRTGGSGYGYTF.

The sample holds a few counts of this clone. The chain is built from TRBV7-9 and TRBJ2-5; possibly TRBD2 for D (5 bases). Germline CDR1 SEHNR, CDR2 FQNEAQ (reference sequence). V was pared by 5 bases and J by 1 base, with 14 bases between. The CDR3 consists of 15 residues. The CDR3 DNA reads TGTGCCAGCAGCCGGGAAAGGAAGATCCAAGAGACCCAGTACTTC. Translation gives CASSRERKIQETQYF.

The rearrangement joins TRBV30 to TRBJ1-2; TRBD1 matches at 8 bases. The CDR3 consists of 16 residues. V lost 2 bases, J lost 3 bases, and 11 bases stayed unmatched. Germline CDR1 GTSNPN, CDR2 SVGIG (reference sequence). The CDR3 DNA reads as TGTGCCTGGAGTTTTAAACGGGACAGGATGGACTATGGCTACACCTTC. Translating it yields CAWSFKRDRMDYGYTF.

The CDR3 DNA follows: TGTGCCAGCAGGGGGACAGGGAATCAGCCCCAGCATTTT. Amino acid sequence: CASRGTGNQPQHF. This chain links TRBV6-1 with TRBJ1-5; 9 bases line up with TRBD1. The V gene end was trimmed by 6 bases and the J gene end by 4 bases; junction bases not matched to a gene: 1. The CDR3 is made up of 13 amino acids. CDR1 and CDR2 from the germline V gene are MNHNS and SASEGT.